This T cell receptor beta chain originates from a study of T cell changes during pregnancy in multiple sclerosis. Clones were read by immunoSEQ multiplex PCR, and TCRdb kept only the in-frame ones, dropping some. The sample has roughly 22,000 clones, just over 90% seen once; the top ten hold approximately 0.68%. This clone was seen a single time. The CDR3 runs 14 residues. Germline V gene lookup returns CDR1 SGHRS and CDR2 YFSETQ. Losses at the gene ends were 1 base for V and 15 bases for J; bases not matched to a gene: 9. The specimen was CD4+ T cells from peripheral blood mononuclear cells, collected after pregnancy. V usage is TRBV5-1 and J usage is TRBJ2-1, with 11 bases identical to TRBD2. This TCR derives from a female donor in good health, enrolled as a control in a pregnancy study. CDR3 coding DNA: TGCGCCAGCAGCTTGACTAGCGGGAGCCATGTTTGGTTCTTC. The encoded protein is CASSLTSGSHVWFF.